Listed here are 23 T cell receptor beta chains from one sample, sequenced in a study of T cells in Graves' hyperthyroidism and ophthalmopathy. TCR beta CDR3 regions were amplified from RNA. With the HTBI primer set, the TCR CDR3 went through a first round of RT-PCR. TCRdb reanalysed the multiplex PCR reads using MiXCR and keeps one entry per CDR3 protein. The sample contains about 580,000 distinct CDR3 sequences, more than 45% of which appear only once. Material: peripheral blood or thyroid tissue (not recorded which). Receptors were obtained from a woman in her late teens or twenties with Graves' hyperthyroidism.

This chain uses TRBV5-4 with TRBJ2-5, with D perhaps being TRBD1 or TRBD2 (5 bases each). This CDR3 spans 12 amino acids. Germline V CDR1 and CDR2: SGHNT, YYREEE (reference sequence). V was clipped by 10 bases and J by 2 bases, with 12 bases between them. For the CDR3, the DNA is TGTGCCCTCGGGACGGAACAAGAGACCCAGTACTTC. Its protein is CALGTEQETQYF.

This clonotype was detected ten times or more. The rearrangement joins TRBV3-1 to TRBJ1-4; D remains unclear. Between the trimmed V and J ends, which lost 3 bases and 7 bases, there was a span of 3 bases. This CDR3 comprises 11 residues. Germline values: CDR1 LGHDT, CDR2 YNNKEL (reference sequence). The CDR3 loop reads CASSQVEKLFF. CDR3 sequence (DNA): TGTGCCAGCAGCCAGGTTGAAAAACTGTTTTTT.

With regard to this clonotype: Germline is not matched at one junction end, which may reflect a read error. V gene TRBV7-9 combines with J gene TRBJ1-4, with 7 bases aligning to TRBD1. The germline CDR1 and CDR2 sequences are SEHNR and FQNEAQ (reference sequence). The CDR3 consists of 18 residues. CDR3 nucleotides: TGTGCCAGCAGCCCCAGGGGTCAGGGGGGCATCCCTAATGAAGAACTGTTTTTT. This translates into CASSPRGQGGIPNEELFF.

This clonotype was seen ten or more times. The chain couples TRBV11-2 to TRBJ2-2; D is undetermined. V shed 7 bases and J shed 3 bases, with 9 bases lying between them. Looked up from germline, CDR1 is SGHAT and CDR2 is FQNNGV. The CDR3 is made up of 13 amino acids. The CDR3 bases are TGTGCCAGCATCCCCTGGGACACCGGGGAGCTGTTTTTT. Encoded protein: CASIPWDTGELFF.

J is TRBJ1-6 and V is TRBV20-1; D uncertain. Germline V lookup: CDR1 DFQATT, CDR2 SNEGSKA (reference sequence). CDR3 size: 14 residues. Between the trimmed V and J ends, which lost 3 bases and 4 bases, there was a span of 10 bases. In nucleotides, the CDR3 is TGCAGTGCTAGCCGACTAGCGTATAATTCACCCCTCCACTTT. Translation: CSASRLAYNSPLHF.

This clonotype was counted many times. CDR3 amino acids: CASSLEDEEKLFF. The CDR3 DNA is TGTGCCAGCAGCTTGGAAGACGAAGAAAAACTGTTTTTT. This chain connects TRBV5-4 to TRBJ1-4, with D hard to call. Trimming cost V 0 bases and J 8 bases, with 8 bases left between them. The CDR3 is made up of 13 amino acids. Germline V gives CDR1 SGHNT, CDR2 YYREEE (reference sequence).

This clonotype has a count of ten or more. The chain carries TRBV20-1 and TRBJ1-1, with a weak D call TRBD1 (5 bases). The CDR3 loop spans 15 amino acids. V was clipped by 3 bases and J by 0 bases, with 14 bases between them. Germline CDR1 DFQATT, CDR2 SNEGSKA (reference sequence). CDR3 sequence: CSASWPGRVNTEAFF. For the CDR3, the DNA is TGCAGTGCTAGTTGGCCGGGGCGGGTGAACACTGAAGCTTTCTTT.

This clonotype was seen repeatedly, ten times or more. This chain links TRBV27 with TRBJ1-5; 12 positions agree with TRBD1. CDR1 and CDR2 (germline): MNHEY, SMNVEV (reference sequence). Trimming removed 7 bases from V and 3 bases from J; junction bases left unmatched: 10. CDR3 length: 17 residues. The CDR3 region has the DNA TGTGCCAGCAAAAGGTGGGGACAGGGGGCTATCAATCAGCCCCAGCATTTT. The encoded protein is CASKRWGQGAINQPQHF.

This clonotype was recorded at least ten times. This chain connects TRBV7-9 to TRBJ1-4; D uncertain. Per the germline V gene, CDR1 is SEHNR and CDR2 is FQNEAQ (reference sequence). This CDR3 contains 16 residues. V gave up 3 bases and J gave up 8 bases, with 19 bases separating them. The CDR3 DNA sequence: TGTGCCAGCAGCTTCCGGGAGGGATGGGCAGGCGAAAAACTGTTTTTT. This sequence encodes CASSFREGWAGEKLFF.

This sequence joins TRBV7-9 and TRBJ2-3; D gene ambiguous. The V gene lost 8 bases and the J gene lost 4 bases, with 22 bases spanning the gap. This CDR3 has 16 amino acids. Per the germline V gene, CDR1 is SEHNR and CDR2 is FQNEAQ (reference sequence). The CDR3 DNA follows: TGTGCCAGCTCACACTCGTTAGTCTCAACTGCAGATACGCAGTATTTT. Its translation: CASSHSLVSTADTQYF.

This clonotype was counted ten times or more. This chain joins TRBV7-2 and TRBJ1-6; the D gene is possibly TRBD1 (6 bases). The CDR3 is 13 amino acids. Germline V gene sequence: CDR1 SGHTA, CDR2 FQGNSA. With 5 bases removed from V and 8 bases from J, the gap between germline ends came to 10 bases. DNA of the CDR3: TGTGCCAGCAGCGTACAGGGTGATTCACCCCTCCACTTT. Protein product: CASSVQGDSPLHF.

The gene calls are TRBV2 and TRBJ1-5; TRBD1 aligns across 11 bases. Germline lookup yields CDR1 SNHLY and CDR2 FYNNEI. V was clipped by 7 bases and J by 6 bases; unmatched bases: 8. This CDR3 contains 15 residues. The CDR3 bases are TGTGCCAGCACTGCCGGGACAGGGGGGTTTCAGCCCCAGCATTTT. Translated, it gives CASTAGTGGFQPQHF.

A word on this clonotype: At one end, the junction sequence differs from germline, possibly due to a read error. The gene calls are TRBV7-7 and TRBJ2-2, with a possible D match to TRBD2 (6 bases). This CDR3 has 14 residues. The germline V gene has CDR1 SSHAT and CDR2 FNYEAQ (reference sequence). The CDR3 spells CASGLVGNTGELLF. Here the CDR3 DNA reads TGTGCTAGCGGCTTAGTAGGGAACACCGGGGAGCTGCTTTTT.

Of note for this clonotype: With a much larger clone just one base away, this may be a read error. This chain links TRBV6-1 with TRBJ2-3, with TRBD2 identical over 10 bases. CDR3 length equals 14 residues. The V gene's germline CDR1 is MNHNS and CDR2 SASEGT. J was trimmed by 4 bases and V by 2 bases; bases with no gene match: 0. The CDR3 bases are TGTGCCAGCAGTGAACTAGCGGGAGCAGATACGCAGTATTTT. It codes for CASSELAGADTQYF.

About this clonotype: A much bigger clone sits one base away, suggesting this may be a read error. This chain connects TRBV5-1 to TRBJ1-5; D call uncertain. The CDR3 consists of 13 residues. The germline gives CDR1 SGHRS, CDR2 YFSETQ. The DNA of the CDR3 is TGCCCCAGCAGCTTGGGTATAGATCAGCCCCAGCATTTT. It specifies CPSSLGIDQPQHF.

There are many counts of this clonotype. The CDR3 here is CASSYRFGDTEAFF. CDR3 sequence (DNA): TGTGCCAGCAGTTACCGGTTCGGTGACACTGAAGCTTTCTTT. V usage is TRBV6-5 and J usage is TRBJ1-1; D is undetermined. The CDR3 runs 14 residues. Germline V gives CDR1 MNHEY, CDR2 SVGAGI. Trimming pared 2 bases from V and 3 bases from J, leaving 10 bases between.

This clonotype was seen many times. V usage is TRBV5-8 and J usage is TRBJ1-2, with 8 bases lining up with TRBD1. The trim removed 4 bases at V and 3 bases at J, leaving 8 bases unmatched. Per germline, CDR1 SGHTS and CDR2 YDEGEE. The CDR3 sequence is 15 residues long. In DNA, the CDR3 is TGTGCCAGCAGCGCCAGGACAGGGCGGGACTATGGCTACACCTTC. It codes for CASSARTGRDYGYTF.

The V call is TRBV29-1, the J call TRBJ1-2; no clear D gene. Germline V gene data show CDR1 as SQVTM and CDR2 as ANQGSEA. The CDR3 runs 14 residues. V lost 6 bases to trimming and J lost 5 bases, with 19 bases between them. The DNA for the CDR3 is TGCAGCGTAGCGGGAGAGCTTTCGGGGTATGGCTACACCTTC. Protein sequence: CSVAGELSGYGYTF.

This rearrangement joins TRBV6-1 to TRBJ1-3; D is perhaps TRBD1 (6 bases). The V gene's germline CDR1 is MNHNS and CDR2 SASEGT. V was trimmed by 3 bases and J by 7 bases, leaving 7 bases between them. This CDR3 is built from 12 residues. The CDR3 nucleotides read TGTGCCAGCAGTGACGGACAGAACACCATATATTTT. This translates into CASSDGQNTIYF.

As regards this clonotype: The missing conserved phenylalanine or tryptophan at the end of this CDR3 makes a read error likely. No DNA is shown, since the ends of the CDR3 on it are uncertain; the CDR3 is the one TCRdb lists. The CDR3 sequence: CAISEGLITY. The V and J genes are TRBV10-3 and TRBJ1-2. The CDR3 is 10 amino acids long, termini counted. Germline V gives CDR1 ENHRY, CDR2 SYGVKD.

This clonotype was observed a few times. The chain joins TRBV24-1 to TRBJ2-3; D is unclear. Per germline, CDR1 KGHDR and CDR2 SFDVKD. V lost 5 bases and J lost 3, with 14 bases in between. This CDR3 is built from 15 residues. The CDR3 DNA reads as TGTGCCACCAGTGGTTACACAGCTAGTACAGATACGCAGTATTTT. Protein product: CATSGYTASTDTQYF.

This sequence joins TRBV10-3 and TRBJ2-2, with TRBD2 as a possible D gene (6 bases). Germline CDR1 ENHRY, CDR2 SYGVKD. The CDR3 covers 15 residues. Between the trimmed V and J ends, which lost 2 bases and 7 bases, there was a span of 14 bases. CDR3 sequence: CAISEPTTTSGELFF. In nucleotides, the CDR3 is TGTGCCATCAGTGAGCCGACAACGACTAGCGGGGAGCTGTTTTTT.

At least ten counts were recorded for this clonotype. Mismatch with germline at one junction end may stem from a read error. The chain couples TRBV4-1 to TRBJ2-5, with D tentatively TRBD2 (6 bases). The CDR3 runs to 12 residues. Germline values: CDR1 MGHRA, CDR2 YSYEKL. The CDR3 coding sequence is TGCGCCAGCAGCCAAGACGGAGGGACCAGTGACTTC. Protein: CASSQDGGTSDF.